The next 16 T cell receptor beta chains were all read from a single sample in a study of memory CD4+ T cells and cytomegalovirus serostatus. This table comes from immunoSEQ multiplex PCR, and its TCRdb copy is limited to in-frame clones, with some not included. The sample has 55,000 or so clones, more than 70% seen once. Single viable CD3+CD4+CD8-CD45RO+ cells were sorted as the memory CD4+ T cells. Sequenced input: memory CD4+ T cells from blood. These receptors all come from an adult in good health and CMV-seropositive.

The CDR3 DNA is TGTGCCAGCAGCCCGACAGGGGGATCTGGCTACACCTTC. Protein sequence: CASSPTGGSGYTF. This chain connects TRBV4-2 to TRBJ1-2; 9 bases are a match to TRBD1. Unmatched junction bases numbered 4, after V lost 4 bases and J lost 7 bases. CDR3 length: 13 amino acids. Germline CDR1 reads LGHNA; CDR2 reads YNFKEQ.

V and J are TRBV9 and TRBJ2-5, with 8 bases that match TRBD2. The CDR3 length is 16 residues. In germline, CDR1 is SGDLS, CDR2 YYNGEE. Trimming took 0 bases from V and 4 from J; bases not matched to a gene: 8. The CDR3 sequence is CASSVGGSGGAETQYF. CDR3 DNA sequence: TGTGCCAGCAGCGTAGGAGGAAGCGGGGGTGCAGAGACCCAGTACTTC.

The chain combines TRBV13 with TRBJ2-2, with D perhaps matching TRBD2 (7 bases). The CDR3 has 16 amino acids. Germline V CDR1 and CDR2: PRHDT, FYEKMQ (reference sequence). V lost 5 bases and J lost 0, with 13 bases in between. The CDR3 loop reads CASSALGGPNTGELFF. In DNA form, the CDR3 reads TGTGCCAGCAGCGCTCTCGGGGGGCCGAACACCGGGGAGCTGTTTTTT.

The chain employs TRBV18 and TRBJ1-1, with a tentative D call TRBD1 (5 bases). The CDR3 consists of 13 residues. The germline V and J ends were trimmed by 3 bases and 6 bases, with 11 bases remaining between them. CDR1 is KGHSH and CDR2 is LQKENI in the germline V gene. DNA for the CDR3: TGTGCCAGCTCACCGGGCGGGGGTCCTGAAGCTTTCTTT. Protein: CASSPGGGPEAFF.

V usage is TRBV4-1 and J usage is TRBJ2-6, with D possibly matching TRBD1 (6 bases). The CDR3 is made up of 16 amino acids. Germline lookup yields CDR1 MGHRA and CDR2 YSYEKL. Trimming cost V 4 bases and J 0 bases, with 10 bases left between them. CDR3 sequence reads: CASSRADSSGANVLTF. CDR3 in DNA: TGCGCCAGCAGCCGAGCGGACAGCTCTGGGGCCAACGTCCTGACTTTC.

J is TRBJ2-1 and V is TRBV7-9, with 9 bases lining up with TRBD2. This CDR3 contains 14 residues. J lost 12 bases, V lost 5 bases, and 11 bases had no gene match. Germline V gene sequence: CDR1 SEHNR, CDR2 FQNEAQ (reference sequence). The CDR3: CASSPEGLAVRQFF. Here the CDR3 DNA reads TGTGCCAGCAGCCCAGAGGGACTAGCCGTACGGCAGTTCTTC.

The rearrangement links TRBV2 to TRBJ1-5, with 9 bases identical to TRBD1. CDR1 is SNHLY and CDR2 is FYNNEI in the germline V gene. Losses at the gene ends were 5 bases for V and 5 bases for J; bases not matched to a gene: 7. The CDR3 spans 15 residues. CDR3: CASSKRDRADQPQHF. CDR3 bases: TGTGCCAGCAGTAAGCGGGACAGGGCTGATCAGCCCCAGCATTTT.

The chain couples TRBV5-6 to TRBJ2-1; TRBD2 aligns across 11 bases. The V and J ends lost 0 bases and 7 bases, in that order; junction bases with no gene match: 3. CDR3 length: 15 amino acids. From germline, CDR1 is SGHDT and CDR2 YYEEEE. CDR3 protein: CASSLGTSGFNEQFF. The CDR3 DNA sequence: TGTGCCAGCAGCTTGGGGACTAGCGGGTTTAATGAGCAGTTCTTC. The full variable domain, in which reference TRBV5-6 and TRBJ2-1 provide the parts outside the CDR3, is DAGVTQSPTHLIKTRGQQVTLRCSPKSGHDTVSWYQQALGQGPQFIFQYYEEEERQRGNFPDRFSGHQFPNYSSELNVNALLLGDSALYLCASSLGTSGFNEQFFGPGTRLTVL.

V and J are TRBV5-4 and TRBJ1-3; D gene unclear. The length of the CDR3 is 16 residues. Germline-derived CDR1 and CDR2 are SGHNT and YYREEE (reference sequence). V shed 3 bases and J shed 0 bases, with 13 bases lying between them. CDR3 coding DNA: TGTGCCAGCAGCTCGGAGACGGGAAGCTCTGGAAACACCATATATTTT. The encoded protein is CASSSETGSSGNTIYF.

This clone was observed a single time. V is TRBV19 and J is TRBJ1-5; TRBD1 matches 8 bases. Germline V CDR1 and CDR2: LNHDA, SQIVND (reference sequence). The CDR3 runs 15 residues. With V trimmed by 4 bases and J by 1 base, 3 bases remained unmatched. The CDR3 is CASSRTGSSNQPQHF. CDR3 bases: TGTGCCAGTAGTAGGACAGGGTCCAGCAATCAGCCCCAGCATTTT.

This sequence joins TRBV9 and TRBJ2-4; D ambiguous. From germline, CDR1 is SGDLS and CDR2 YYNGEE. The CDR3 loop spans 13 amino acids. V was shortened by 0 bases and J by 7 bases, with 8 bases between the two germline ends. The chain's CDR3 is CASSVGLVNIQYF. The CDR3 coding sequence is TGTGCCAGCAGCGTAGGTTTGGTTAACATTCAGTACTTC.

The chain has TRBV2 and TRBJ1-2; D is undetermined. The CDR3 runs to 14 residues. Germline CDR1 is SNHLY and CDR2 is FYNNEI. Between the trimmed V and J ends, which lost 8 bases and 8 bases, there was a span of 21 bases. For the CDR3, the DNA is TGTGCCAGCGGGTCGCAGGTGATGAGTGGGGGCTACACCTTC. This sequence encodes CASGSQVMSGGYTF.

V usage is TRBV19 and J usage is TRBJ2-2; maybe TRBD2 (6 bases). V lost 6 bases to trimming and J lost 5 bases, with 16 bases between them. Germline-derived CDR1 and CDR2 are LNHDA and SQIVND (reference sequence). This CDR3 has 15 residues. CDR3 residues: CASRGVAGRTGELFF. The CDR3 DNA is TGTGCCAGTAGAGGGGTGGCAGGGAGGACCGGGGAGCTGTTTTTT.

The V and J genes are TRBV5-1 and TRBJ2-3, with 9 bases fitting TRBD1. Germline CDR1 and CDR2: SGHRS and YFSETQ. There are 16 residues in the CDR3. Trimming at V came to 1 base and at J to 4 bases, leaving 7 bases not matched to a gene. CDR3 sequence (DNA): TGCGCCAGCAGCTTGCCCACGGGACAGGGTCCAGATACGCAGTATTTT. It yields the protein CASSLPTGQGPDTQYF.

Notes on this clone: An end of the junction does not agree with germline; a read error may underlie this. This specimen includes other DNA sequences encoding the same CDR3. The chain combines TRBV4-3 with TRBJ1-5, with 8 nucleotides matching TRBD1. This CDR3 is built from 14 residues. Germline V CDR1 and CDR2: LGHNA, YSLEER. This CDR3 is CASSPGQGRQPQHF. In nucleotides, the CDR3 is TGCGCTAGCAGCCCCGGACAGGGTAGGCAGCCCCAGCATTTT.

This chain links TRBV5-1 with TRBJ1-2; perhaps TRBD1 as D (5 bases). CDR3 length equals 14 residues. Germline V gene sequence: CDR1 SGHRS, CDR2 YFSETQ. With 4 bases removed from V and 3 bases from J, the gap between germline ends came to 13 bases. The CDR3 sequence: CASSHSRGDYGYTF. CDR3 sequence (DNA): TGCGCCAGCAGCCATTCAAGAGGGGACTATGGCTACACCTTC.